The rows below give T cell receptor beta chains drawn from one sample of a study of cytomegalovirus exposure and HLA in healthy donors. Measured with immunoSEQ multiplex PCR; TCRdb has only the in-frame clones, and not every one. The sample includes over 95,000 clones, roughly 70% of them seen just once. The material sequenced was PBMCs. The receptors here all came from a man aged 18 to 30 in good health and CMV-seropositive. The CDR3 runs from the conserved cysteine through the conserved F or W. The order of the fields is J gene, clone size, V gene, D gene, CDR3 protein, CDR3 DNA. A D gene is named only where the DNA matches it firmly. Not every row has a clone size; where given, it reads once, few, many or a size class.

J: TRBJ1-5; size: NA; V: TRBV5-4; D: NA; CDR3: CASSLGGSGNQPQHF; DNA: TGTGCCAGCAGCTTGGGGGGCTCGGGCAATCAGCCCCAGCATTTT
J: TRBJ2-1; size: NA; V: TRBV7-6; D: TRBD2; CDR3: CASSSFAGLTYNEQFF; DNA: TGTGCCAGCAGCTCCTTCGCGGGACTAACGTACAATGAGCAGTTCTTC
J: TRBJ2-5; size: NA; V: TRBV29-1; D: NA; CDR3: CSVIEEEQETQYF; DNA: TGCAGCGTCATCGAGGAGGAGCAAGAGACCCAGTACTTC
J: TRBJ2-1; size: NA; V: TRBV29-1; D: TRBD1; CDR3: CSGKDRGRGEQFF; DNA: TGCAGCGGTAAGGACAGGGGTCGGGGTGAGCAGTTCTTC
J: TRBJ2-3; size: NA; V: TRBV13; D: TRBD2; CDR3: CASESGGDYTDTQYF; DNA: TGTGCCAGCGAGTCGGGGGGGGATTACACAGATACGCAGTATTTT
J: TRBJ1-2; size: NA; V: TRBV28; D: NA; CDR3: CASSSTGFGYTF; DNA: TGTGCCAGCAGCTCCACAGGGTTTGGCTACACCTTC
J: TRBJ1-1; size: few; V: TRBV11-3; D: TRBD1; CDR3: CASRLRDRDTEAFF; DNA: TGTGCCAGCAGATTAAGGGACAGGGACACTGAAGCTTTCTTT
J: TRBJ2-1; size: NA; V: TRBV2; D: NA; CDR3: CASSDRAGRGNEQFF; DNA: TGTGCCAGCAGTGACAGAGCGGGCCGTGGCAATGAGCAGTTCTTC
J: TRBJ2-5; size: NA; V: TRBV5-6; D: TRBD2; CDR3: CASSLAGGAETQYF; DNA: TGTGCCAGCAGCTTGGCCGGGGGGGCAGAGACCCAGTACTTC
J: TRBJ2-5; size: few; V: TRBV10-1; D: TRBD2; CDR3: CASSVSTSGQETQYF; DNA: TGCGCCAGCAGTGTGTCGACTAGCGGCCAAGAGACCCAGTACTTC
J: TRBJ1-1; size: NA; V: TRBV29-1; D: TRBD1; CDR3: CSVARQGSEAFF; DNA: TGCAGCGTAGCCAGACAGGGATCTGAAGCTTTCTTT
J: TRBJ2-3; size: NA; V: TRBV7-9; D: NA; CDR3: CASSLVNGDREYF; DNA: TGTGCCAGCAGCTTAGTGAACGGGGATAGGGAGTATTTT
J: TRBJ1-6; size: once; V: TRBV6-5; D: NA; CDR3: CASSRTDNSPLHF; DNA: TGTGCCAGCAGTCGGACAGACAATTCACCCCTCCACTTT
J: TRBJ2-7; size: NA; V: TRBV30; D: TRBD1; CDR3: CAWSVVDRVGEQYF; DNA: TGTGCCTGGAGTGTAGTGGACAGGGTAGGCGAGCAGTACTTC
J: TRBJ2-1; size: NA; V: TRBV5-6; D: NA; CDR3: CASSLRGTSYNEQFF; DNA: TGTGCCAGCAGCTTACGGGGGACCTCCTACAATGAGCAGTTCTTC
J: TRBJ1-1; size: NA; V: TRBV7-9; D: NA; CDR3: CASSLAGRDVEAFF; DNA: TGTGCCAGCAGCTTAGCGGGCAGGGATGTTGAAGCTTTCTTT
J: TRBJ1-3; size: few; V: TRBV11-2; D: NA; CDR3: CASNTGGNTIYF; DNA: TGTGCCAGCAATACCGGGGGTAACACCATATATTTT
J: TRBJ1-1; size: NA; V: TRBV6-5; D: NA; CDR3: CASSYVGATSPPEAFF; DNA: TGTGCCAGCAGTTACGTCGGTGCCACTTCTCCCCCTGAAGCTTTCTTT
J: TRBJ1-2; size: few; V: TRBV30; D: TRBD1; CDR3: CAWTETGGGYTF; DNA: TGTGCCTGGACCGAAACAGGGGGCGGCTACACCTTC
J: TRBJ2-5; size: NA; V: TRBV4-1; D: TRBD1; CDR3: CASSQAGQGVGETQYF; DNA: TGCGCCAGCAGCCAAGCGGGACAGGGGGTAGGAGAGACCCAGTACTTC
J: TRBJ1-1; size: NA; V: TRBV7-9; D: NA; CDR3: CASSFNRGTEAFF; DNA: TGTGCCAGCAGCTTCAATAGGGGCACTGAAGCTTTCTTT
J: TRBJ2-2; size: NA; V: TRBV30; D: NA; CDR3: CAWSVQGRNIAGELFF; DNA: TGTGCCTGGAGTGTCCAGGGCCGGAACATAGCCGGGGAGCTGTTTTTT
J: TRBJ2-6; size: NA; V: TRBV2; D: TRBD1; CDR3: CASSGAGQGYSGANVLTF; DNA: TGTGCCAGCTCAGGGGCGGGACAGGGCTACTCTGGGGCCAACGTCCTGACTTTC
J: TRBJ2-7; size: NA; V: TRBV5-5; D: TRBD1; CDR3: CASSRSAGTDSYEQYF; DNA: TGTGCCAGCAGCCGATCAGCCGGGACAGACTCCTACGAGCAGTACTTC
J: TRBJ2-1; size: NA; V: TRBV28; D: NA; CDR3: CASRSQRSYNEQFF; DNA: TGTGCCAGCAGATCGCAGCGCTCCTACAATGAGCAGTTCTTC
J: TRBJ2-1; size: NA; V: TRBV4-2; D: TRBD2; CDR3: CASSQTSGAYNEQFF; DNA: TGTGCCAGCAGCCAAACTAGCGGAGCCTACAATGAGCAGTTCTTC
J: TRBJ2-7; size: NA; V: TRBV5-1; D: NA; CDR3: CASSWEISYEQYF; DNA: TGCGCCAGCAGCTGGGAGATATCCTACGAGCAGTACTTC
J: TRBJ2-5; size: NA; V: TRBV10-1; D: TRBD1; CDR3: CASSVSPGQKTQYF; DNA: TGCGCCAGCAGTGTATCTCCGGGACAGAAGACCCAGTACTTC
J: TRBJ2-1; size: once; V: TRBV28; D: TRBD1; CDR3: CASSVTGTGYNEQFF; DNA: TGTGCCAGCAGCGTAACCGGGACAGGCTACAATGAGCAGTTCTTC
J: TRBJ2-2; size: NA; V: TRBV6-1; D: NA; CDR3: CASTRSIGRIGELFF; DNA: TGTGCCAGCACCCGATCAATAGGGAGGATCGGGGAGCTGTTTTTT
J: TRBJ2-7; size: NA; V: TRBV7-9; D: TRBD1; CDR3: CASSLGTGDFSEQYF; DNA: TGTGCCAGCAGCTTAGGGACAGGGGATTTCTCCGAGCAGTACTTC
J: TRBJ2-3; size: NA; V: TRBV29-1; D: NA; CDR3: CSVVGVPGHTDTQYF; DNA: TGCAGCGTAGTGGGGGTACCGGGACATACAGATACGCAGTATTTT
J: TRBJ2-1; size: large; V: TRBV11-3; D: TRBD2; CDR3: CASSLVAGGFPEQFF; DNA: TGTGCCAGCAGCTTAGTGGCGGGGGGGTTCCCTGAGCAGTTCTTC
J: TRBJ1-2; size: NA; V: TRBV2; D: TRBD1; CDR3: CASSGTGGTTCGYTF; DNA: TGTGCCAGCAGTGGGACAGGGGGTACGACGTGCGGCTACACCTTC
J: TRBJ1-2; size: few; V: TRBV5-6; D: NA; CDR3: CASSLKGGYTF; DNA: TGTGCCAGCAGCTTAAAGGGGGGCTACACCTTC
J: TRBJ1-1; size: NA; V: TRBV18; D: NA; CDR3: CASSPAKGDTEAFF; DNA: TGTGCCAGCTCACCAGCTAAGGGGGACACTGAAGCTTTCTTT
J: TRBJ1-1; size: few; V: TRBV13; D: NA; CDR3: CASSLVQNTEAFF; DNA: TGTGCCAGCAGCTTAGTCCAGAACACTGAAGCTTTCTTT
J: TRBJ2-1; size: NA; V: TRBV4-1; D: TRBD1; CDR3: CASSQPLKTPGGSEQFF; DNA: TGCGCCAGCAGCCAGCCGCTTAAAACACCAGGGGGCAGTGAGCAGTTCTTC
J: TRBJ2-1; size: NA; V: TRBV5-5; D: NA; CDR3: CASSLGGDYNEQFF; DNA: TGTGCCAGCAGCTTGGGGGGAGATTACAATGAGCAGTTCTTC
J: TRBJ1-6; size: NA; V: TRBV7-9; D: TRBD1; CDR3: CASSTRDRSPLHF; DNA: TGTGCCAGCAGCACACGGGACAGATCACCCCTCCACTTT
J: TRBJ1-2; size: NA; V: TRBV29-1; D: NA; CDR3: CSVDRGADNYGYTF; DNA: TGCAGCGTTGATCGGGGGGCCGATAACTATGGCTACACCTTC
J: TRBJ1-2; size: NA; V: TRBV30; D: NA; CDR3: CAWSVTGNYGYTF; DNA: TGTGCCTGGAGTGTAACAGGGAACTATGGCTACACCTTC
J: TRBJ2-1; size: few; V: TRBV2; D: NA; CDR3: CASGLYLGGHEQFF; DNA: TGTGCCAGTGGGCTCTACCTCGGGGGGCATGAGCAGTTCTTC
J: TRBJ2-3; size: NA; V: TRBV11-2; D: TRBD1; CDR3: CASSLFGTGAGTDTQYF; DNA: TGTGCCAGCAGCCTGTTTGGGACAGGGGCGGGCACAGATACGCAGTATTTT
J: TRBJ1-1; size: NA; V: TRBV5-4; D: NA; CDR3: CASSLAGGHEAFF; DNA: TGTGCCAGCAGCTTGGCCGGTGGGCATGAAGCTTTCTTT
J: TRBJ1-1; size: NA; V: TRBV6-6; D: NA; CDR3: CASETGGGNTEAFF; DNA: TGTGCCAGCGAAACGGGGGGAGGAAACACTGAAGCTTTCTTT
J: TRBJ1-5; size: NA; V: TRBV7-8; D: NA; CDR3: CASSLEFGRAHQPQHF; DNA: TGTGCCAGCAGCTTAGAGTTCGGGAGGGCTCACCAGCCCCAGCATTTT